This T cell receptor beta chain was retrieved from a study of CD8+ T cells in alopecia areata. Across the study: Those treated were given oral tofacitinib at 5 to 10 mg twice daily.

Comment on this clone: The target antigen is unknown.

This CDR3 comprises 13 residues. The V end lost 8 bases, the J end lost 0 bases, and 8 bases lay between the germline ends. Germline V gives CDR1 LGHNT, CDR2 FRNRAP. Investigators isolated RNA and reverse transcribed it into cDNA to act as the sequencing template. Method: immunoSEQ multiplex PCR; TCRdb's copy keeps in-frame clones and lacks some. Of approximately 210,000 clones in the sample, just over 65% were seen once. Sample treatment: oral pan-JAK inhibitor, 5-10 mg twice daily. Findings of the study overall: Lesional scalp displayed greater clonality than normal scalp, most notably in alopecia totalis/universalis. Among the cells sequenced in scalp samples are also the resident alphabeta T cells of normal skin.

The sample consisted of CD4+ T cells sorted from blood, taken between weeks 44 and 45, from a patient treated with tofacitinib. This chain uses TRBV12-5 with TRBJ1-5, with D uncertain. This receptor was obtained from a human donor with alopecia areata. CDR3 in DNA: TGTGCTAGTCTCGGATTTAGCAATCAGCCCCAGCATTTT. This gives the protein CASLGFSNQPQHF.